This T cell receptor (beta chain) was sequenced for a study of T cell responses to AZD1222 COVID-19 vaccine. Trimming took off 3 bases at V and 7 bases at J, with 10 bases between the two ends. There are 14 residues in the CDR3. Germline CDR1 reads LGHDT; CDR2 reads YNNKEL (reference sequence). Concerning this clone itself: Its antigen is unknown.

Measured with immunoSEQ multiplex PCR; TCRdb has only the in-frame clones, and not every one. The sample lists 130,000 or so clones, 92% occurring once. Points from the study as a whole: Most donors were white British, females outnumbered males, and clonal diversity was possibly underestimated.

The chain employs TRBV3-1 (or the pseudogene TRBV3-2) and TRBJ1-6; D unresolved. This TCR came from an adult in good health. The sequenced sample was peripheral blood, obtained on day 0 of AZD1222 vaccination. The CDR3 coding sequence is TGTGCCAGCAGCCAGGTCACCGGGAATTCACCCCTCCACTTT. It is translated as CASSQVTGNSPLHF.